This T cell receptor (beta chain) was documented in a study of blood T cells in healthy people across ages. Donors ranged from 6 to 90 years old and were healthy Caucasians in Russia. Peripheral blood from each donor was collected in a volume of approximately 9.2 milliliters. V was clipped by 4 bases and J by 12 bases, with 16 bases between them. Germline CDR1 SGHAT, CDR2 FQNNGV. The CDR3 has 12 residues. This clonotype was seen at least ten times. Its antigen is currently unknown. Combining a sample-barcoded 5' primer with a J-beta primer mix, a second PCR ran for roughly 6 to 11 cycles. TCRdb used MiXCR to reprocess the 5' RACE reads, holding one entry per CDR3 protein. The sample holds 800,000 to 950,000 distinct CDR3 sequences, under 35% seen once. The study, taken as a whole, reports: Estimated diversity, derived from one million T cells, was regarded as an underestimate.

The same sample was also used in a study of T cells of mothers and their children. As reported in that work: No persistent microchimeric T cell clones were detected at around 100 clones per million clonotypes sensitivity.

The clonotype originates from a woman between 40 and 55 years old in good health. J is TRBJ2-7 and V is TRBV11-2, with D perhaps matching TRBD1 or TRBD2 (6 bases each). Input material: blood. The CDR3 coding sequence is TGTGCCAGCAGCTCCGTCGGGGGCAAGCCGTACTTC. Translation: CASSSVGGKPYF. Full variable domain (outside the CDR3, taken from reference TRBV11-2 and TRBJ2-7): EAGVAQSPRYKIIEKRQSVAFWCNPISGHATLYWYQQILGQGPKLLIQFQNNGVVDDSQLPKDRFSAERLKGVDSTLKIQPAKLEDSAVYLCASSSVGGKPYFGPGTRLTVT.